This T cell receptor (beta chain) is from a study of long-term antiretroviral therapy in people with HIV. Findings and limits, study-wide: Repertoires in HIV (unlike those of controls) had narrower CDR3 length ranges.

Donors each had at least one pre-ART PBMC sample and at least two post-ART ones. This clone was seen a single time. The antigen is unknown. This CDR3 is 11 amino acids long. V dropped 5 bases and J dropped 16 bases, with 17 bases sitting between them. From germline, CDR1 is GTSNPN and CDR2 SVGIG (reference sequence). Researchers report immunoSEQ v3.0 was run at survey level. This table comes from immunoSEQ multiplex PCR, and its TCRdb copy is limited to in-frame clones, with some not included. This table has 35,000 to 40,000 clones, 82% appearing once. The chain employs TRBV30 and TRBJ1-4, with D tentatively TRBD1 (5 bases). The sequencing here drew on unsorted PBMCs, taken 0.3 years after starting antiretroviral therapy. The clonotype originates from a man between 18 and 29 years old with HIV. CDR3 bases: TGTGCCTGGTGGGGGGGAAGGAGAGCGTTTTTT. It codes for CAWWGGRRAFF.